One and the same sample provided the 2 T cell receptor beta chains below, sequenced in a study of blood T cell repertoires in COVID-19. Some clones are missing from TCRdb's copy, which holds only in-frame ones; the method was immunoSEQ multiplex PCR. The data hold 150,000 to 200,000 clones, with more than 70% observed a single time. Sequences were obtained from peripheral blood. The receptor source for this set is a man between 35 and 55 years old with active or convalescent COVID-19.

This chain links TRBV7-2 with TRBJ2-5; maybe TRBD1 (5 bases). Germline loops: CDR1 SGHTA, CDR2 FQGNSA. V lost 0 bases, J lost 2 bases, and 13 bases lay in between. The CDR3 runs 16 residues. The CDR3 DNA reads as TGTGCCAGCAGCTTAGCGCCGGCGCAGGGTCAAGAGACCCAGTACTTC. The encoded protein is CASSLAPAQGQETQYF. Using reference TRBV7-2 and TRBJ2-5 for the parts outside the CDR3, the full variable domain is GAGVSQSPSNKVTEKGKDVELRCDPISGHTALYWYRQSLGQGLEFLIYFQGNSAPDKSGLPSDRFSAERTGGSVSTLTIQRTQQEDSAVYLCASSLAPAQGQETQYFGPGTRLLVL.

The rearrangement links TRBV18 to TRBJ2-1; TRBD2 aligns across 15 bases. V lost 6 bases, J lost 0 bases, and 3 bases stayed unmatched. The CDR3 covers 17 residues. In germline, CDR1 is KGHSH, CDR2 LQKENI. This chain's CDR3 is CASSRGLAGGSYNEQFF. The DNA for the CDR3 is TGTGCCAGCTCCCGGGGACTAGCGGGGGGCTCCTACAATGAGCAGTTCTTC.